This T cell receptor beta chain was sequenced during a study of radiation and T cells in renal cell carcinoma (TCRdb year 2020). Turning to the overall study: In total, roughly 52 samples, comprising roughly 25 tumors and roughly 27 peripheral blood samples, were subjected to TCR beta sequencing. The final blood draw was performed at 4 weeks after radiation, at the same time as nephrectomy. In the 45 to 65 samples combined, some 4,100,000 unique CDR3 nucleotide sequences were found, encoding roughly 2,500,000 unique CDR3 amino acid sequences.

V lost 4 bases and J lost 5 bases, and the count of bases not matched to a germline gene is 12. The CDR3 covers 18 residues, taking in both the cysteine and the phenylalanine. Left in the record is the CDR3 DNA by itself, 54 bases read in frame from the first base. For CDR1 and CDR2, the germline V gene lists MDHEN and SYDVKM. Study-wide conclusions, independent of this receptor: No pretreatment tumor biopsies were available, so the baseline intratumoral presence of clonotypes could not be determined. Effects of radiation dose or scheduling on the TCR repertoire could not be addressed with the single-armed trial design. Blood repertoire dynamics were not followed beyond 4 weeks after treatment. Top tumor clonotypes rose in blood from baseline to 2 weeks post-radiation, then contracted by 4 weeks, suggesting transient expansion of tumor-resident clones.

As regards this clone: This clone's antigen is unknown. No qualities accompany the bases; no much larger clone lies one base away.

The immunoSEQ kit was used, according to the manufacturer's recommendations, to generate TCR beta libraries from genomic DNA. Library preparation used a first multiplex PCR with proprietary primers, then a second PCR adding unique barcodes, with bead cleanups after each round. A kit-provided positive control reaction and a negative control reaction were included in every sample batch. The final libraries underwent checking on an Agilent 4200 TapeStation D1000 ScreenTape, volumetric pooling, and quantification by qPCR. Sequencing ran on an Illumina NextSeq500 with a MidOutput 150-cycle cartridge, using 156 Read1 and 15 Index1 cycles with kit custom primers. The pooled library was loaded at roughly 0.98 pM with an approximately 18% PhiX control spike-in. For the original study's pipeline: Vendor-processed data were analyzed in R, and a clonotype was defined as all T cells sharing the same CDR3 nucleotide sequence. In the clone abundance analyses, frequencies in each sample were normalized to that sample's 10,000 most abundant clones. Before analysis, public T cell clones were removed, and these numbered fewer than six per sample on average. Tumor-enriched and baseline blood-enriched clonotypes were defined by at least a 32-fold difference in abundance between compartments. A beta-binomial differential abundance model was applied to find clonotypes that expanded or contracted between blood time points. Similarity between tumor and blood repertoires was quantified using the Baroni-Urbani and Buser coefficient, and groups were compared with two-tailed Wilcoxon tests in R. TCRdb holds this immuneACCESS table with in-frame rearrangements only. Some clones are missing; in checked studies, unresolved V genes explain under half, and the rest has no known cause. Clone size and the V and J calls come from that table; the DNA yielded D and trimming. In all, the sample holds 75,000 to 95,000 clones, and around four fifths of those were seen once. Of the sample, approximately 8.8% is held by the ten largest clones.

The time point label for this specimen denotes: blood 4 weeks post-SBRT, at nephrectomy. The treatment or condition label of this sample denotes: 15 Gy SBRT to primary tumor, nephrectomy 4 weeks later. Samples were obtained from a clinical trial, in which 15 Gy stereotactic body radiation therapy was delivered to primary renal cell carcinomas and nephrectomy was performed 4 weeks later. Serial peripheral blood from radiation-treated patients was sampled at baseline, 2 weeks and 4 weeks after SBRT to track tumor-enriched clonotypes. Every patient's renal cell carcinoma showed clear cell pathology. The QIAamp DNA Blood Mini Kit (Qiagen) was used to prepare genomic DNA for TCR sequencing. Only samples passing all quality control checks were included in the analyses.

The V gene is TRBV28 and the J gene is TRBJ2-7; TRBD2 lines up with 15 middle nucleotides. Sequenced material: blood, taken from a patient whose treatment included radiotherapy and nephrectomy. The receptor's source is a man in his fifties or sixties with renal cell carcinoma. The nucleotide sequence reads as follows: TGTGCCAGCAGTTCTCCGGGACTAGCGGGGGGTCATCCACACGAGCAGTACTTC. Translated, it gives CASSSPGLAGGHPHEQYF.